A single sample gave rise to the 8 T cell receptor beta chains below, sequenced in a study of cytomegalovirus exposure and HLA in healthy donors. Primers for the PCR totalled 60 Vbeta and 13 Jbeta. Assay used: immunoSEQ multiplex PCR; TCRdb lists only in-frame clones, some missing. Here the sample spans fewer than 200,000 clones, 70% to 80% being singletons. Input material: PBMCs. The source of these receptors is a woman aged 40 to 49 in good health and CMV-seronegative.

This CDR3 reads CASSSAGQGQDSPLHF. Here the CDR3 DNA reads TGTGCCAGCTCATCGGCTGGACAGGGCCAGGATTCACCCCTCCACTTT. The gene calls are TRBV18 and TRBJ1-6; 8 bases map to TRBD1. There are 16 residues in the CDR3. The trim removed 5 bases at V and 8 bases at J, leaving 11 bases unmatched. Germline loops: CDR1 KGHSH, CDR2 LQKENI.

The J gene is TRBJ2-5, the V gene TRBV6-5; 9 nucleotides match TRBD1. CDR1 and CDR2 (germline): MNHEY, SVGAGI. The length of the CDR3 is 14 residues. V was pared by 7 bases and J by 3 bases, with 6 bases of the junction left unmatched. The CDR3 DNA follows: TGTGCCAGCACCTCGGACAGGGGAAAAGAGACCCAGTACTTC. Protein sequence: CASTSDRGKETQYF.

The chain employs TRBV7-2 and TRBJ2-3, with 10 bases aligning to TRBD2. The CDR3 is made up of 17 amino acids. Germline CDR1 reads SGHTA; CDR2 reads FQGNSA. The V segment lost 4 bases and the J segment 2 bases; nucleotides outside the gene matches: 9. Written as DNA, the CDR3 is TGTGCCAGCAGCTCCCCGGTGGGACTAGCGAACACAGATACGCAGTATTTT. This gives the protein CASSSPVGLANTDTQYF.

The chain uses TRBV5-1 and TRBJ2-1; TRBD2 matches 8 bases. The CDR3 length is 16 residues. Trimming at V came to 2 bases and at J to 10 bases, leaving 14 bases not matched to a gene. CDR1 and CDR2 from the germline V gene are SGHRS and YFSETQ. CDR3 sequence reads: CASSLIGTRAGGEQFF. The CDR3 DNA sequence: TGCGCCAGCAGCTTAATCGGGACTAGGGCGGGTGGCGAGCAGTTCTTC.

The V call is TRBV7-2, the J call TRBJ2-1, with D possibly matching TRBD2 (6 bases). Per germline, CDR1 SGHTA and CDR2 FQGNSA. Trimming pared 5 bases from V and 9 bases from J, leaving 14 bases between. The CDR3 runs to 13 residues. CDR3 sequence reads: CASSDRGTVEQFF. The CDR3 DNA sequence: TGTGCCAGCAGCGATAGAGGGACTGTTGAGCAGTTCTTC. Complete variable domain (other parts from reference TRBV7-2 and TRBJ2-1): GAGVSQSPSNKVTEKGKDVELRCDPISGHTALYWYRQSLGQGLEFLIYFQGNSAPDKSGLPSDRFSAERTGGSVSTLTIQRTQQEDSAVYLCASSDRGTVEQFFGPGTRLTVL.

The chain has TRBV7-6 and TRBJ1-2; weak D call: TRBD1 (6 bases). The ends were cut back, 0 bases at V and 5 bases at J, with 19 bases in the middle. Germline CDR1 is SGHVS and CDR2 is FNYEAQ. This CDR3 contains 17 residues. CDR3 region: CASSLASTGSSLYGYTF. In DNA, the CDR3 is TGTGCCAGCAGCTTAGCGTCTACAGGGAGCTCCCTATATGGCTACACCTTC.

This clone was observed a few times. CDR3 protein: CASRNNNSPLHF. CDR3 DNA: TGCGCCAGCAGGAACAATAATTCACCCCTCCACTTT. This chain joins TRBV5-1 and TRBJ1-6; D is unclear. Germline V gene lookup returns CDR1 SGHRS and CDR2 YFSETQ. V lost 5 bases, J lost 5 bases, and 5 bases lay in between. The CDR3 loop spans 12 amino acids.

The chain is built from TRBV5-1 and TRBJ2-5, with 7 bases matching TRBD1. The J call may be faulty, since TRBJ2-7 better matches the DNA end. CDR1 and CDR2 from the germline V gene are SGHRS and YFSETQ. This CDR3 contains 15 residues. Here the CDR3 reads CASSTATGRSYEQYF. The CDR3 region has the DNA TGCGCCAGCAGTACCGCGACAGGGCGCTCCTACGAGCAGTACTTC.